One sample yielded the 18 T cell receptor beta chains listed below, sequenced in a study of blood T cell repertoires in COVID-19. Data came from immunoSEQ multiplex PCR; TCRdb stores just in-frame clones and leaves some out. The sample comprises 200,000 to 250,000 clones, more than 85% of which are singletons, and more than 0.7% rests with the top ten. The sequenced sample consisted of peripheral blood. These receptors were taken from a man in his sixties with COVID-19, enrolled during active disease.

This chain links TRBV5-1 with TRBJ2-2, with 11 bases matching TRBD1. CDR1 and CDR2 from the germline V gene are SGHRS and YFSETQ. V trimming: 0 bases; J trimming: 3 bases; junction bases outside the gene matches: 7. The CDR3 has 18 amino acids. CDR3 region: CASSLGWTGGSDTGELFF. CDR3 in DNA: TGCGCCAGCAGCTTGGGGTGGACAGGGGGCTCGGACACCGGGGAGCTGTTTTTT. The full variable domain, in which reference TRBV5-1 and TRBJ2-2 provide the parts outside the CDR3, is KAGVTQTPRYLIKTRGQQVTLSCSPISGHRSVSWYQQTPGQGLQFLFEYFSETQRNKGNFPGRFSGRQFSNSRSEMNVSTLELGDSALYLCASSLGWTGGSDTGELFFGEGSRLTVL.

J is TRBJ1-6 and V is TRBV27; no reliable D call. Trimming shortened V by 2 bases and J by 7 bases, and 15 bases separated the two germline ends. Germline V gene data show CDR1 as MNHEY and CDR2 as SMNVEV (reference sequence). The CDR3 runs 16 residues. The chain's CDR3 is CASSLGPPGRNSPLHF. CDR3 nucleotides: TGTGCCAGCAGTTTAGGGCCCCCCGGTCGCAATTCACCCCTCCACTTT.

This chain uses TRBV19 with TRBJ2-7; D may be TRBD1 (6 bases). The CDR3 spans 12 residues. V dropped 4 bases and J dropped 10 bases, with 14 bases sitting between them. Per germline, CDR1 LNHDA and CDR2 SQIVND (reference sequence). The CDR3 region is CASSNRADIQYF. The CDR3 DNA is TGTGCCAGTAGTAACAGGGCCGATATACAGTACTTC.

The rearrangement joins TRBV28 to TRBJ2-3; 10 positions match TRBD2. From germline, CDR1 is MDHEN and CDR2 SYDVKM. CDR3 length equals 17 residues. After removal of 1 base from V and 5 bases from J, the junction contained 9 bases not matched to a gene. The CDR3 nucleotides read TGTGCCAGCAGTTTATACTATACTAGCGGGAAGGGAGATACGCAGTATTTT. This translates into CASSLYYTSGKGDTQYF.

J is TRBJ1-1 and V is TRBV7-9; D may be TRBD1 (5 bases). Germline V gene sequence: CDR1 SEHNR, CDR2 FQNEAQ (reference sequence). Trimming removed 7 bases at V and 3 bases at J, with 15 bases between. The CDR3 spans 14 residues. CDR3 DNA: TGTGCCAGCAACTCCGGGGGGATGGACACTGAAGCTTTCTTT. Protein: CASNSGGMDTEAFF.

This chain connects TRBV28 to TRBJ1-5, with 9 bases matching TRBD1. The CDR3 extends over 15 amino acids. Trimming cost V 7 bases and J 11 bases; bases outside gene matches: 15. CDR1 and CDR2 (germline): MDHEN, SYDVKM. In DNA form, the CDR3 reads TGTGCCAGCACCGCGGGGACAGGGCGAAGGGTGGCCCAGCATTTT. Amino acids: CASTAGTGRRVAQHF.

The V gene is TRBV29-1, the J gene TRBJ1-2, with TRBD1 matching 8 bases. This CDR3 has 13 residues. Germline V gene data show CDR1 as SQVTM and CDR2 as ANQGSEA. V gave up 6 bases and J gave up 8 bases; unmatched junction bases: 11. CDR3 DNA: TGCAGCGTCCTCGGCCAGGGGGCGCGCGGCTACACCTTC. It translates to CSVLGQGARGYTF.

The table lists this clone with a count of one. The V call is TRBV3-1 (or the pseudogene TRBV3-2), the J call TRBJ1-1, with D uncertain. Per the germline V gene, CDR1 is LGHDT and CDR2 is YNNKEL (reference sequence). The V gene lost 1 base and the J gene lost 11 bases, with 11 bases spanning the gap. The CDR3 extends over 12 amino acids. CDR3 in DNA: TGTGCCAGCAGCCAAGCGCCATTCCGGGCTTTCTTT. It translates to CASSQAPFRAFF.

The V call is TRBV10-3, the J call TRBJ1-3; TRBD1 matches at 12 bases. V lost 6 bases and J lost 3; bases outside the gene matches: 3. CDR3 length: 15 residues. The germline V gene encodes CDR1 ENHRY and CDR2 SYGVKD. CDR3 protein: CAIRGQGALGNTIYF. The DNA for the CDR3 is TGTGCCATCAGGGGACAGGGGGCGCTTGGAAACACCATATATTTT.

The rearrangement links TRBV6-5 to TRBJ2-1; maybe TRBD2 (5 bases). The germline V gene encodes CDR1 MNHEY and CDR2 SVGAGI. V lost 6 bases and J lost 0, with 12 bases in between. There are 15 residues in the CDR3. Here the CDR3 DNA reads TGTGCCAGCAGCCTGGAGCGGCACTCCTACAATGAGCAGTTCTTC. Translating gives CASSLERHSYNEQFF.

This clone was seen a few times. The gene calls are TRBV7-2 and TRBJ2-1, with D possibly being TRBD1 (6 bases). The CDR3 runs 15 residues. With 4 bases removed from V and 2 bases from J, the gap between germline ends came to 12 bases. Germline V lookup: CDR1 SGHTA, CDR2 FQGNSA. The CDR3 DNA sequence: TGTGCCAGCAGCTCCACCGGGACAACCTACAATGAGCAGTTCTTC. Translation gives CASSSTGTTYNEQFF.

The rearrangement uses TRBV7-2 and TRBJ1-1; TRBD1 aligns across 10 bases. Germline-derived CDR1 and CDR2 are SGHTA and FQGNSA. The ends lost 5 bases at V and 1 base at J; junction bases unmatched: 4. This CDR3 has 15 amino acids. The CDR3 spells CASSRWTGGNTEAFF. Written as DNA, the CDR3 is TGTGCCAGCAGCCGTTGGACAGGGGGGAACACTGAAGCTTTCTTT. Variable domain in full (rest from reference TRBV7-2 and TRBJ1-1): GAGVSQSPSNKVTEKGKDVELRCDPISGHTALYWYRQSLGQGLEFLIYFQGNSAPDKSGLPSDRFSAERTGGSVSTLTIQRTQQEDSAVYLCASSRWTGGNTEAFFGQGTRLTVV.

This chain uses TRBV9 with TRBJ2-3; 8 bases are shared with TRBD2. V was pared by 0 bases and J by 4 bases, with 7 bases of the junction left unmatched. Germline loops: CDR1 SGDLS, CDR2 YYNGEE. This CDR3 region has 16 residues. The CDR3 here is CASSVVASGYSDTQYF. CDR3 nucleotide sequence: TGTGCCAGCAGCGTAGTTGCTAGCGGGTACTCAGATACGCAGTATTTT.

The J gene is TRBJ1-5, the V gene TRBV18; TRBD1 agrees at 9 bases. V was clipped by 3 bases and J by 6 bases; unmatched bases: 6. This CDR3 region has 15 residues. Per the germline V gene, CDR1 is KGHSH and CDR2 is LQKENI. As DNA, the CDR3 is TGTGCCAGCTCACCTGGGACAGGGTTTGGTCAGCCCCAGCATTTT. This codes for CASSPGTGFGQPQHF.

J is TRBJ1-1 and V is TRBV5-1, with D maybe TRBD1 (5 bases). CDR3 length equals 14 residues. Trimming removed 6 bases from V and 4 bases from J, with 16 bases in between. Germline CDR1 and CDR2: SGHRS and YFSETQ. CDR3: CASNYGGVGTEAFF. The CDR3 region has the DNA TGCGCCAGCAATTACGGAGGGGTTGGCACTGAAGCTTTCTTT.

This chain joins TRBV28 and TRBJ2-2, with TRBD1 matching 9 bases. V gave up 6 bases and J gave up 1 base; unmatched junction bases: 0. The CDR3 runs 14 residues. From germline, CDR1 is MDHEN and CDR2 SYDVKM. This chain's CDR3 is CASRGQGNTGELFF. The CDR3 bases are TGTGCCAGCAGGGGACAGGGGAACACCGGGGAGCTGTTTTTT.

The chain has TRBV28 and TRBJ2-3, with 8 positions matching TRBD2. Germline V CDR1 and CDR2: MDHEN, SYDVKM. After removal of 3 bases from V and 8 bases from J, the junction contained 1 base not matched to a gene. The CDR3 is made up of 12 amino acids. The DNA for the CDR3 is TGTGCCAGCAGTTTCCTAGCGGGTACGCAGTATTTT. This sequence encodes CASSFLAGTQYF.

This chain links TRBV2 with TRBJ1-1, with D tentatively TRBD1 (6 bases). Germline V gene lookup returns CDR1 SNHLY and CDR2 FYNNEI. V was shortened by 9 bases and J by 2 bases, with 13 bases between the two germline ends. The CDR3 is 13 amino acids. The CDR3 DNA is TGTGCCAGGAGGCTGGGGGCCAACACTGAAGCTTTCTTT. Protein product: CARRLGANTEAFF.